The clone carrying this T cell receptor (beta chain) was observed a handful of times. One entry per CDR3 protein, called by TCRdb with MiXCR from the RT-PCR reads. This table has about 680,000 distinct CDR3 sequences, approximately 15% appearing once. After removal of 1 base from V and 5 bases from J, the junction contained 6 bases not matched to a gene. CDR1 and CDR2 from the germline V gene are KGHSH and LQKENI. The CDR3 loop spans 17 amino acids. V gene TRBV18 combines with J gene TRBJ2-1; 12 bases map to TRBD2. The sequence was obtained from a female donor in good health, serving as a healthy control. The material sequenced was memory CD4+ T cells from blood. CDR3 sequence (DNA): TGTGCCAGCTCACCACAAAGACTAGCGGGAGAGGACAATGAGCAGTTCTTC. Amino acids: CASSPQRLAGEDNEQFF.